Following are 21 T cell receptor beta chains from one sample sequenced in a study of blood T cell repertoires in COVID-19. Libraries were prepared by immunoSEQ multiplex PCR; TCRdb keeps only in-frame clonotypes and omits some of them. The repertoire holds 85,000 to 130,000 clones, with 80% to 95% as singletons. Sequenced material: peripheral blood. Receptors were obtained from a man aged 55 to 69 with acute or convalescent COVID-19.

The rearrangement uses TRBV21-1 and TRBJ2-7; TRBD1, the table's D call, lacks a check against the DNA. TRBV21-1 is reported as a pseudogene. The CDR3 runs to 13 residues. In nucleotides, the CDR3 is TGTGCCAGCAAGGATCCGGGACAGTACGAGCAGTACGTC. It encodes CASKDPGQYEQYV.

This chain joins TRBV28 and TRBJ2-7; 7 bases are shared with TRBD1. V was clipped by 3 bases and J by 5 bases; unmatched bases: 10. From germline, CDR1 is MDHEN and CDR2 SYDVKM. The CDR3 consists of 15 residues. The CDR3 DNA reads TGTGCCAGCAGTTTTAAGGGAAGGGGGCTTGACGAGCAGTACTTC. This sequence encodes CASSFKGRGLDEQYF.

The CDR3 nucleotides read TGTGCCAGCAGCCACGTACACAGGGGATCACCCCTCCACTTT. Translating it yields CASSHVHRGSPLHF. The genes are TRBV3-1 (or the pseudogene TRBV3-2) and TRBJ1-6, with 7 bases that match TRBD1. The CDR3 length is 14 residues. Germline-derived CDR1 and CDR2 are LGHDT and YNNKEL (reference sequence). With V trimmed by 3 bases and J by 10 bases, 6 bases remained unmatched.

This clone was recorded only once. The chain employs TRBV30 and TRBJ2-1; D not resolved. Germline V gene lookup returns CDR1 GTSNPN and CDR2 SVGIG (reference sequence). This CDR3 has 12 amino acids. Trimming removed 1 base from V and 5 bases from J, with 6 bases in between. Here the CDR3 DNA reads TGTGCCTGGAGTGCCTTAAACAATGAGCAGTTCTTC. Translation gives CAWSALNNEQFF.

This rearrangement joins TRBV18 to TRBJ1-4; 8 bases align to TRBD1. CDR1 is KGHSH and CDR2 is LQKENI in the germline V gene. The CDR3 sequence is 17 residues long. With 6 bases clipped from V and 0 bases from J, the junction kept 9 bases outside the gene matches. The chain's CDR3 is CASSPSQGAATNEKLFF. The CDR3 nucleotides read TGTGCCAGCTCCCCCTCTCAGGGGGCCGCAACTAATGAAAAACTGTTTTTT.

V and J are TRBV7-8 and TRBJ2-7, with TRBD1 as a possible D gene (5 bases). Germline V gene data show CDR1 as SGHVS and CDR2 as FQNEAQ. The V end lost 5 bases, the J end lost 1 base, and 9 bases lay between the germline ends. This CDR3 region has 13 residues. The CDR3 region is CASSRGLSYEQYV. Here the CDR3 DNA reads TGTGCCAGCAGCAGGGGATTATCCTACGAGCAGTACGTC.

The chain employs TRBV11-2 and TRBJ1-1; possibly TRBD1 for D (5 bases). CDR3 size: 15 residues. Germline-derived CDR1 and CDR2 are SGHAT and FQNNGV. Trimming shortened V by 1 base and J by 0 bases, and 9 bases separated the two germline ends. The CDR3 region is CASSLVGAVNTEAFF. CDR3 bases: TGTGCCAGCAGCTTAGTAGGGGCAGTGAACACTGAAGCTTTCTTT.

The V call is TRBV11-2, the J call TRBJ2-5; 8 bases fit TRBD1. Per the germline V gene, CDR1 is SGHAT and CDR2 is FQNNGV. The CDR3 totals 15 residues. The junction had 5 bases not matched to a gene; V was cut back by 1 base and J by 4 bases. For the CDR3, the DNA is TGTGCCAGCAGCTTAGGGACAGGGAGTGGAGAGACCCAGTACTTC. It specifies CASSLGTGSGETQYF.

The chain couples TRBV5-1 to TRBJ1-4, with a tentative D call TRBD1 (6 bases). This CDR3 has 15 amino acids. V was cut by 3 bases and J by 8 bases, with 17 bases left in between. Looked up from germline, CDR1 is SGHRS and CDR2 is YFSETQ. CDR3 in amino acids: CASSSSTGIDEKLFF. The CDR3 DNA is TGCGCCAGCAGCTCCTCTACAGGGATTGACGAAAAACTGTTTTTT.

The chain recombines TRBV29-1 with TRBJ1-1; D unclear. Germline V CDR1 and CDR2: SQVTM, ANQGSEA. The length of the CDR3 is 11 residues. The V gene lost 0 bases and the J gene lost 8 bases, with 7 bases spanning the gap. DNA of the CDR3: TGCAGCGTTGAAGATCTTGCGGAAGCTTTCTTT. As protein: CSVEDLAEAFF.

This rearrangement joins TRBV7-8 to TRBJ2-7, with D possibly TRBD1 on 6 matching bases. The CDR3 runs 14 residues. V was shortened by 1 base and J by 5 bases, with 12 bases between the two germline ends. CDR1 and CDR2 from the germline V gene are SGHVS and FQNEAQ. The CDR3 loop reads CASSLVAGVDEQYF. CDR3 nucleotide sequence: TGTGCCAGCAGCTTAGTGGCAGGGGTGGACGAGCAGTACTTC.

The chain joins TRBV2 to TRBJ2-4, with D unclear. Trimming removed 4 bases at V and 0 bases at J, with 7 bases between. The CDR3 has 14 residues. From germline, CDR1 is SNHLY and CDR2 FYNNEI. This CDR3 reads CASSGGVAKNIQYF. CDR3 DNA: TGTGCCAGCAGTGGAGGAGTAGCCAAAAACATTCAGTACTTC.

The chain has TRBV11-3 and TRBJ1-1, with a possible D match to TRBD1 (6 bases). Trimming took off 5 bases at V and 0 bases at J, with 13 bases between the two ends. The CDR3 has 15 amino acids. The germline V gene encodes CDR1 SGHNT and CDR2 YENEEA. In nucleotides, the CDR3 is TGTGCCAGCAGCCCGACCAGGGGTCTGAACACTGAAGCTTTCTTT. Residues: CASSPTRGLNTEAFF.

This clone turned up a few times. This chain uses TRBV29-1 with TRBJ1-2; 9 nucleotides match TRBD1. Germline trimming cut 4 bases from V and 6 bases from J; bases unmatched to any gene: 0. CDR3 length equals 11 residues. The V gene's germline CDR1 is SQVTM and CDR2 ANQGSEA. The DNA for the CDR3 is TGCAGCGTTGGGACAGGGGATGGCTACACCTTC. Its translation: CSVGTGDGYTF.

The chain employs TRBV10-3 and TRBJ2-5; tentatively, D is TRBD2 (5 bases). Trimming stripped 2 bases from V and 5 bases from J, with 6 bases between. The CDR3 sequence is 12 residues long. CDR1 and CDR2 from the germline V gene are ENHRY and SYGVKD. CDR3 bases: TGTGCCATCAGTGAGGGGAGTGAGACCCAGTACTTC. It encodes CAISEGSETQYF.

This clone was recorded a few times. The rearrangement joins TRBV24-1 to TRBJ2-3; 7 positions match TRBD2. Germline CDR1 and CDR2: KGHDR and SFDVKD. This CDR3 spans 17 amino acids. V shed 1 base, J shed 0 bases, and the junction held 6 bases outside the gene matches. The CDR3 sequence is CATSDFWASGSTDTQYF. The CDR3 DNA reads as TGTGCCACCAGTGATTTTTGGGCTAGCGGCAGCACAGATACGCAGTATTTT.

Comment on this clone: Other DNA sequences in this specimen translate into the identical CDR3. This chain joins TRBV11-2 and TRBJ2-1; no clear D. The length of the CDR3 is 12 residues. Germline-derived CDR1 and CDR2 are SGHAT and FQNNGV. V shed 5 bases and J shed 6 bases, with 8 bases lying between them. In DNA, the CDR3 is TGTGCCAGCAGCCCCCTCTCCAATGAGCAGTTCTTC. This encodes CASSPLSNEQFF.

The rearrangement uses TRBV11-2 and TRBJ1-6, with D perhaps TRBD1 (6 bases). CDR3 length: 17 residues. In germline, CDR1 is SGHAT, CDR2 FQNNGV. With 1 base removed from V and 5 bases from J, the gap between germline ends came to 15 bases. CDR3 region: CASSLGRHRANNSPLHF. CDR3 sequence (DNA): TGTGCCAGCAGCTTAGGGAGACACAGGGCAAATAATTCACCCCTCCACTTT. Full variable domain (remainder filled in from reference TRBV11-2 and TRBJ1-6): EAGVAQSPRYKIIEKRQSVAFWCNPISGHATLYWYQQILGQGPKLLIQFQNNGVVDDSQLPKDRFSAERLKGVDSTLKIQPAKLEDSAVYLCASSLGRHRANNSPLHFGNGTRLTVT.

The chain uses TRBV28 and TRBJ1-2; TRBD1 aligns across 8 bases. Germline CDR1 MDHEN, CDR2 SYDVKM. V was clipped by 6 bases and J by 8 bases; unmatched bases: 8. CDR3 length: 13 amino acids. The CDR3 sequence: CASRGGTGVGYTF. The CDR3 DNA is TGTGCCAGCAGGGGGGGGACAGGTGTCGGCTACACCTTC.

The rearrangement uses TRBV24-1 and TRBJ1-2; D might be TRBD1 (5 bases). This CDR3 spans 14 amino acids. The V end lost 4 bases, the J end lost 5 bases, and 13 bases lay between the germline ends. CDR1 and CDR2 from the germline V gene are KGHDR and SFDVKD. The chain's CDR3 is CATSDPGQAYGYTF. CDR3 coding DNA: TGTGCCACCAGTGACCCCGGACAAGCTTATGGCTACACCTTC.

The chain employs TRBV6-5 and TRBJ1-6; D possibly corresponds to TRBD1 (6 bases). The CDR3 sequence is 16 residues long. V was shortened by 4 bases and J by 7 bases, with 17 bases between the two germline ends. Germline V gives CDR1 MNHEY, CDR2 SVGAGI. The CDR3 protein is CASSSDSGTLNSPLHF. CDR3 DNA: TGTGCCAGCAGTTCCGACTCCGGGACACTAAATTCACCCCTCCACTTT.